These 16 T cell receptor beta chains originate from one sample sequenced in a study of shared T cell receptors in the human thymus. This table comes from immunoSEQ multiplex PCR, and its TCRdb copy is limited to in-frame clones, with some not included. The sample includes hundreds of thousands of clones, 88% seen only once; the top ten take about 0.01%. These data were also reused for a study on human thymus T cells.

Input material: thymocytes. The receptor source for this set is a boy in the first two years of life with a congenital heart defect.

The chain uses TRBV20-1 and TRBJ2-5; unclear D gene. Trimming shortened V by 6 bases and J by 10 bases, and 12 bases separated the two germline ends. The CDR3 contains 10 residues. Germline assignment: CDR1 DFQATT and CDR2 SNEGSKA (reference sequence). The CDR3 DNA is TGCAGTGCACCAAAAGAGCTCCAGTACTTC. This sequence encodes CSAPKELQYF.

This chain links TRBV19 with TRBJ2-1; 8 nucleotides line up with TRBD2. This CDR3 has 11 amino acids. The V gene end was trimmed by 7 bases and the J gene end by 14 bases; junction bases not matched to a gene: 7. The germline CDR1 and CDR2 sequences are LNHDA and SQIVND (reference sequence). The CDR3 sequence is CASKGAGAKFF. The CDR3 nucleotides are TGTGCCAGTAAAGGAGCGGGAGCGAAGTTCTTC.

The gene calls are TRBV28 and TRBJ2-7; TRBD1 matches 7 bases. The germline gives CDR1 MDHEN, CDR2 SYDVKM. V lost 7 bases to trimming and J lost 4 bases; unmatched junction nucleotides: 10. The CDR3 length is 14 residues. CDR3 in DNA: TGTGCCAGCACTATCCGGGACAGAGATTACGAGCAGTACTTC. This codes for CASTIRDRDYEQYF.

The V and J genes are TRBV12-5 and TRBJ2-1; D might be TRBD2 (6 bases). Looked up from germline, CDR1 is LGHNT and CDR2 is FRNRAP. This CDR3 contains 16 residues. V gave up 5 bases and J gave up 0 bases, with 14 bases separating them. The CDR3 sequence is CASGPSAPGSYNEQFF. The CDR3 DNA sequence: TGTGCTAGTGGTCCTAGCGCGCCAGGCTCCTACAATGAGCAGTTCTTC.

The chain uses TRBV5-1 and TRBJ2-3; 8 nucleotides agree with TRBD2. Germline V gene lookup returns CDR1 SGHRS and CDR2 YFSETQ. The J segment lost 0 bases and the V segment lost 3 bases, leaving 12 bases of the junction unmatched. CDR3 length: 18 amino acids. The CDR3 here is CASSSHPLADDSTDTQYF. The CDR3 bases are TGCGCCAGCAGCTCCCACCCACTAGCGGATGACAGCACAGATACGCAGTATTTT. Full variable domain (outside the CDR3, taken from reference TRBV5-1 and TRBJ2-3): KAGVTQTPRYLIKTRGQQVTLSCSPISGHRSVSWYQQTPGQGLQFLFEYFSETQRNKGNFPGRFSGRQFSNSRSEMNVSTLELGDSALYLCASSSHPLADDSTDTQYFGPGTRLTVL.

The chain uses TRBV30 and TRBJ2-7; TRBD2 might be the D (5 bases). This CDR3 is 12 amino acids long. Germline lookup yields CDR1 GTSNPN and CDR2 SVGIG (reference sequence). Trimming removed 2 bases from V and 3 bases from J, with 8 bases in between. The CDR3 sequence: CAWSTRGYEQYF. The DNA of the CDR3 is TGTGCCTGGAGTACACGGGGCTACGAGCAGTACTTC.

This chain joins TRBV4-3 and TRBJ2-4; possible D gene TRBD2, 6 bases. The CDR3 has 18 amino acids. Germline assignment: CDR1 LGHNA and CDR2 YSLEER. Trimming removed 1 base at V and 6 bases at J, with 22 bases between. This chain's CDR3 is CASSQGSGLLAGGNIQYF. Here the CDR3 DNA reads TGCGCCAGCAGCCAAGGGTCAGGGCTTCTAGCCGGGGGAAACATTCAGTACTTC.

This clone was counted a single time. This chain connects TRBV30 to TRBJ1-3; no reliable D call. The CDR3 totals 15 residues. V gave up 0 bases and J gave up 4 bases, with 13 bases separating them. Germline CDR1 is GTSNPN and CDR2 is SVGIG (reference sequence). As DNA, the CDR3 is TGTGCCTGGAGTGTACTACTGGATCAAGGAAACACCATATATTTT. Translating gives CAWSVLLDQGNTIYF.

The J gene is TRBJ1-2, the V gene TRBV30, with 7 bases matching TRBD1. V shed 0 bases and J 12 bases; nucleotides not matched to a gene: 13. Germline CDR1 reads GTSNPN; CDR2 reads SVGIG (reference sequence). CDR3 length equals 14 residues. The CDR3 DNA follows: TGTGCCTGGAGTGTATTGAAAGACAGGGCATTCCACACCTTC. Residues: CAWSVLKDRAFHTF.

The rearrangement joins TRBV5-6 to TRBJ1-3, with D perhaps TRBD1 (6 bases). The CDR3 spans 18 residues. V was trimmed by 0 bases and J by 0 bases, leaving 16 bases between them. Germline CDR1 and CDR2: SGHDT and YYEEEE. CDR3: CASSLATGPIASGNTIYF. CDR3 nucleotide sequence: TGTGCCAGCAGCTTGGCCACAGGGCCGATCGCCTCTGGAAACACCATATATTTT. The full variable domain, with the rest looked up from reference TRBV5-6 and TRBJ1-3, is DAGVTQSPTHLIKTRGQQVTLRCSPKSGHDTVSWYQQALGQGPQFIFQYYEEEERQRGNFPDRFSGHQFPNYSSELNVNALLLGDSALYLCASSLATGPIASGNTIYFGEGSWLTVV.

The DNA for the CDR3 is TGTGCCACCAGCAGAGAGGGCAGTCCTAACTATGGCTACACCTTC. Protein sequence: CATSREGSPNYGYTF. This rearrangement joins TRBV15 to TRBJ1-2, with D uncertain. The CDR3 consists of 15 residues. Trimming cost V 0 bases and J 0 bases, with 8 bases left between them. The germline CDR1 and CDR2 sequences are LNHNV and YYDKDF (reference sequence). The entire variable domain, with the rest obtained from reference TRBV15 and TRBJ1-2, is as follows: DAMVIQNPRYQVTQFGKPVTLSCSQTLNHNVMYWYQQKSSQAPKLLFHYYDKDFNNEADTPDNFQSRRPNTSFCFLDIRSPGLGDTAMYLCATSREGSPNYGYTFGSGTRLTVV.

J is TRBJ1-1 and V is TRBV30; TRBD1 aligns across 12 bases. Germline trimming cut 7 bases from V and 4 bases from J; bases unmatched to any gene: 10. CDR3 length equals 15 residues. CDR1 and CDR2 from the germline V gene are GTSNPN and SVGIG (reference sequence). CDR3 residues: CASQSRGQGATEAFF. CDR3 bases: TGTGCCTCCCAGTCTCGGGGACAGGGGGCCACTGAAGCTTTCTTT.

The J gene is TRBJ2-7, the V gene TRBV6-5; 7 nucleotides line up with TRBD2. The germline gives CDR1 MNHEY, CDR2 SVGAGI. The trim removed 8 bases at V and 7 bases at J, leaving 14 bases unmatched. This CDR3 is built from 14 residues. The CDR3 protein is CASREANPRGEQYF. In DNA form, the CDR3 reads TGTGCCAGCCGGGAGGCCAACCCTCGGGGGGAGCAGTACTTC.

The chain combines TRBV5-1 with TRBJ2-1; 8 bases agree with TRBD1. There are 19 residues in the CDR3. Unmatched junction bases numbered 14, after V lost 0 bases and J lost 3 bases. Germline CDR1 and CDR2: SGHRS and YFSETQ. The CDR3 loop reads CASSLDGLQGGRSYNEQFF. CDR3 DNA: TGCGCCAGCAGCTTGGATGGCCTACAGGGGGGACGGAGCTACAATGAGCAGTTCTTC. Using reference TRBV5-1 and TRBJ2-1 for the parts outside the CDR3, the full variable domain is KAGVTQTPRYLIKTRGQQVTLSCSPISGHRSVSWYQQTPGQGLQFLFEYFSETQRNKGNFPGRFSGRQFSNSRSEMNVSTLELGDSALYLCASSLDGLQGGRSYNEQFFGPGTRLTVL.

The V call is TRBV19, the J call TRBJ2-1, with TRBD2 matching over 10 bases. This CDR3 is 16 amino acids long. V dropped 9 bases and J dropped 2; count of bases not matched to a gene: 10. Germline CDR1 LNHDA, CDR2 SQIVND (reference sequence). The CDR3 sequence: CASLGEAGGPYNEQFF. Written as DNA, the CDR3 is TGTGCCAGCCTAGGGGAAGCGGGAGGGCCCTACAATGAGCAGTTCTTC.

The chain joins TRBV9 to TRBJ2-5; TRBD2 might be the D (6 bases). The CDR3 consists of 16 residues. V lost 3 bases, J lost 5 bases, and 20 bases lay in between. Germline CDR1 is SGDLS and CDR2 is YYNGEE. The CDR3 DNA sequence: TGTGCCAGCAGCGAGGGGACGGGGACGGCGGGGGAGACCCAGTACTTC. Translation gives CASSEGTGTAGETQYF.